This T cell receptor beta chain emerged from a study of T cell responses to AZD1222 COVID-19 vaccine. Germline CDR1 reads SGHVS; CDR2 reads FQNEAQ. The CDR3 length is 14 residues. The V end was cut by 5 bases, the J end by 4 bases, with 14 bases between. Data came from immunoSEQ multiplex PCR; TCRdb stores just in-frame clones and leaves some out. The sample contains some 170,000 clones, approximately 92% of which appear only once. V is TRBV7-8 and J is TRBJ1-2, with D tentatively TRBD1 (6 bases). The clonotype originates from an adult who received the MenACWY meningococcal vaccine as a control. This specimen was peripheral blood, taken 28 days after the second dose of the MenACWY control vaccine. The CDR3 reads CASSQREGGYGYTF. The CDR3 DNA is TGTGCCAGCAGCCAGAGGGAAGGGGGCTATGGCTACACCTTC.